This TCR beta chain appears in the sequencing data of a study of human T cells and chemical hapten exposure. TCRdb re-called the RACE reads with MiXCR, one entry per CDR3 protein. The table lists around 82,000 distinct CDR3 sequences, 5% to 8.5% of them singletons, with 1.3% in the top ten. This clonotype was seen a few times. The CDR3 length is 11 residues. V lost 5 bases, J lost 8 bases, and 9 bases lay in between. Germline CDR1 reads SGHTA; CDR2 reads FQGNSA. The sample's time point: patch test 2, 6 weeks after DPC sensitization. Described treatment: therapeutic diphenylcyclopropenone sensitization with weekly scalp DPC.

This sample comprised whole blood, obtained in connection with sensitization to the hapten diphenylcyclopropenone (DPC). The receptor was isolated from a woman in her twenties or thirties with alopecia areata. Some clones in this sample may be carry-over from other donors' samples. The chain recombines TRBV7-2 with TRBJ1-1, with D perhaps matching TRBD1 (5 bases). CDR3: CASSRWGEAFF. CDR3 DNA sequence: TGTGCCAGCAGCCGCTGGGGGGAAGCTTTCTTT.